This TCR beta chain was sequenced for a study of PD-1 blockade in classical Hodgkin lymphoma. V lost 6 bases to trimming and J lost 6 bases; unmatched junction nucleotides: 6. The CDR3 is made up of 12 amino acids. CDR1 and CDR2 from the germline V gene are SQVTM and ANQGSEA. Time point here: newly diagnosed, previously untreated cHL patient sample. Using immunoSEQ multiplex PCR, the repertoire was profiled, and TCRdb retains in-frame clones only, with some absent. The repertoire consists of about 47,000 clones, with about nine tenths occurring once and the leading ten covering 4.5% to 6%. Sequencing was performed on peripheral blood mononuclear cells (PBMCs). V and J are TRBV29-1 and TRBJ2-3; 7 bases fit TRBD1. This receptor was identified in a human donor with classical Hodgkin lymphoma. CDR3 amino acids: CSVKGQLDTQYF. CDR3 coding DNA: TGCAGCGTCAAGGGACAGCTGGATACGCAGTATTTT.